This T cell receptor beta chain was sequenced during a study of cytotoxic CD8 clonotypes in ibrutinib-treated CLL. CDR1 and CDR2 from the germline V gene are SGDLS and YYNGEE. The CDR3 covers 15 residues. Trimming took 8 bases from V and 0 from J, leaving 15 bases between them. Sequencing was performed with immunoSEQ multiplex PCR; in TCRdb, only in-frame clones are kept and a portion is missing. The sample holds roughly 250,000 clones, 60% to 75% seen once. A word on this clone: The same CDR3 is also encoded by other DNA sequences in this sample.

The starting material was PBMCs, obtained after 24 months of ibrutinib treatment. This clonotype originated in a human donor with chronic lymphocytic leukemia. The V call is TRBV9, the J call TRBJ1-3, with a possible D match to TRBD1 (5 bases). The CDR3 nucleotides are TGTGCCAGTTCGACTTCAGGGATCTCTGGAAACACCATATATTTT. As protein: CASSTSGISGNTIYF.